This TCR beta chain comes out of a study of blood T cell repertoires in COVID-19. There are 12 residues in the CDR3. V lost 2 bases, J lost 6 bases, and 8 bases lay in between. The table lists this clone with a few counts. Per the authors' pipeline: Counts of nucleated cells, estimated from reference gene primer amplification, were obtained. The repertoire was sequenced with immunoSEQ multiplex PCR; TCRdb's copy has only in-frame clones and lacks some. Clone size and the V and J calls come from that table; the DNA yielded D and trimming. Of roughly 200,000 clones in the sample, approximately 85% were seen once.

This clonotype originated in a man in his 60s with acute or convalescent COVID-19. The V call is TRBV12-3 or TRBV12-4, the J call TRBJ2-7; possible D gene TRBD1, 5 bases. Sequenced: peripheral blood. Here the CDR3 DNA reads TGTGCCAGCAGTTTAACCAGGGCCGAGCAGTACTTC. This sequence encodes CASSLTRAEQYF.